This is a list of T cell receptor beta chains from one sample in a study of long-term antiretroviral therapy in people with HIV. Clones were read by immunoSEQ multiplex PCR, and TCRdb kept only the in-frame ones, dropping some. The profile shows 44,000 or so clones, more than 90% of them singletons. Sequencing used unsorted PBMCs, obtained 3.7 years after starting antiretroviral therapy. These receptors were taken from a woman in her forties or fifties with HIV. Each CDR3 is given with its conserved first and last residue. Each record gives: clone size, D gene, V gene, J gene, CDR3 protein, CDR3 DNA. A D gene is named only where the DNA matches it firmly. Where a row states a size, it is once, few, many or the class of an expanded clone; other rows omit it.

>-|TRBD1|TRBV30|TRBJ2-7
CAWTGTGRGEQYF
TGTGCCTGGACCGGGACAGGGCGCGGCGAGCAGTACTTC
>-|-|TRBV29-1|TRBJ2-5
CSVGRLDAQETQYF
TGCAGCGTTGGCAGGTTGGACGCCCAAGAGACCCAGTACTTC
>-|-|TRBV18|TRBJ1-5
CASSPSQYGEPQHF
TGTGCCAGCTCACCAAGCCAGTATGGGGAACCCCAGCATTTT
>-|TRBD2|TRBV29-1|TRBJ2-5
CSVRGGTNHRETQYF
TGCAGCGTACGAGGAGGGACTAACCATCGGGAGACCCAGTACTTC
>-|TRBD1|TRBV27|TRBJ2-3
CASNPVRGQGTDTQYF
TGTGCCAGCAACCCTGTGAGGGGACAGGGCACAGATACGCAGTATTTT
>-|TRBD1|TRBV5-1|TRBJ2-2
CASSLQGTDVTGELFF
TGCGCCAGCAGCTTACAGGGGACGGACGTCACCGGGGAGCTGTTTTTT
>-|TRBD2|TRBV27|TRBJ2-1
CASSVTSGANEQFF
TGTGCCAGCAGTGTGACTAGCGGGGCTAATGAGCAGTTCTTC
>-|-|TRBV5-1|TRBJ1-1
CASSLGTQLTEAFF
TGCGCCAGCAGCTTGGGGACACAGCTTACTGAAGCTTTCTTT
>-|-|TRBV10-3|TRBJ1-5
CAISESGNSNQPQHF
TGTGCCATCAGTGAGTCAGGGAATAGCAATCAGCCCCAGCATTTT
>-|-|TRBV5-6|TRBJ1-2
CASSLEALLDYGYTF
TGTGCCAGCAGCTTGGAGGCCTTACTGGACTATGGCTACACCTTC
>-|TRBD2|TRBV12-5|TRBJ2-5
CASGLGLTSGGRQGTQYF
TGTGCTAGTGGTTTGGGTTTAACTAGCGGGGGCCGGCAAGGGACCCAGTACTTC
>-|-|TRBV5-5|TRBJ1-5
CASKIGTGNQPQHF
TGTGCCAGCAAGATAGGGACTGGCAATCAGCCCCAGCATTTT
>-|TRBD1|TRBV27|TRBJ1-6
CASSPDRASPLHF
TGTGCCAGCAGTCCCGACAGGGCTTCACCCCTCCACTTT
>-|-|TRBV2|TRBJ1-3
CASSDLGRSSGNTIYF
TGTGCCAGCAGTGACTTGGGCCGGAGCTCTGGAAACACCATATATTTT
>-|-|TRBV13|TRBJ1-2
CASSTRPIGWDGYTF
TGTGCCAGCAGCACCCGACCGATCGGCTGGGATGGCTACACCTTC
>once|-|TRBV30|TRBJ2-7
CAWSGGGTSYEQYF
TGTGCCTGGAGTGGTGGAGGGACCTCCTACGAGCAGTACTTC
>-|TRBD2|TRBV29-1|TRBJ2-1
CSVERAGGPMGTTYNEQFF
TGCAGCGTTGAAAGGGCGGGGGGGCCTATGGGGACCACCTACAATGAGCAGTTCTTC
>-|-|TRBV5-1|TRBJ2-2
CASSGLATSTGELFF
TGCGCCAGCAGCGGCCTAGCGACGAGCACCGGGGAGCTGTTTTTT
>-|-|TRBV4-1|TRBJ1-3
CASSQDSPSLNSGNTIYF
TGCGCCAGCAGCCAAGATTCCCCCAGTCTTAACTCTGGAAACACCATATATTTT
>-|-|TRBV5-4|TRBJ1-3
CASSAGTVKAGNTIYF
TGTGCCAGCAGCGCCGGGACGGTTAAGGCAGGAAACACCATATATTTT
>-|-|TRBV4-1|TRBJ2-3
CASKFGGGTDTQYF
TGCGCCAGCAAGTTCGGCGGGGGCACAGATACGCAGTATTTT
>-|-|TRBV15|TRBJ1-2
CATSRDVLGFYGYTF
TGTGCCACCAGCAGAGATGTTTTGGGGTTCTATGGCTACACCTTC